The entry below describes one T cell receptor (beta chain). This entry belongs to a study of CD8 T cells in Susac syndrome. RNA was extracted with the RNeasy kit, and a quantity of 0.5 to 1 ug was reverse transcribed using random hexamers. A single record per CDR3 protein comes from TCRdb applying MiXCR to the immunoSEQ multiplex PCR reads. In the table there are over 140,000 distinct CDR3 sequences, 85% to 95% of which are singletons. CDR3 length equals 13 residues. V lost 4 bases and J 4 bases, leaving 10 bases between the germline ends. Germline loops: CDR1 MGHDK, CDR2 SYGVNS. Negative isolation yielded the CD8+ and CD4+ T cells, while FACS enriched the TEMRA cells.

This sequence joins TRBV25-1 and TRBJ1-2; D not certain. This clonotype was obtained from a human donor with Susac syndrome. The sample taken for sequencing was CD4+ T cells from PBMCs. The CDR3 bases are TGTGCCAGCAGTGGGGAGGGCGTCTATGGCTACACCTTC. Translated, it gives CASSGEGVYGYTF.